The clone carrying this T cell receptor (beta chain) occurred a few times. Its antigen is as yet unknown. This sample is part of a study of OX40 agonist ivuxolimab in advanced cancers. Whole-study context: Patient treatment consisted of intravenous ivuxolimab administration every 2 weeks at 0.01 to 10 mg/kg. Three patients had partial responses: one hepatocellular carcinoma, two cutaneous melanoma. Whole-study results and caveats: Both blood CD4+ and CD8+ T cells showed clonal growth by week 6 at 0.1 to 3.0 mg/kg.

The cohort excluded patients with autoimmune disease history or systemic immunosuppression. The CDR3 totals 13 residues. The V gene's germline CDR1 is GTSNPN and CDR2 SVGIG (reference sequence). Trimming cost V 5 bases and J 2 bases; bases outside gene matches: 0. The protocol was immunoSEQ multiplex PCR, while the TCRdb copy is restricted to in-frame clones and leaves out a portion. The table lists some 32,000 clones, roughly 83% of them singletons. The chain carries TRBV30 and TRBJ1-5, with 10 bases that match TRBD1. Sequenced material: CD4+ or CD8+ T cells sorted from blood, taken in a trial of the OX40 agonist ivuxolimab. The sequence came from an adult with an advanced solid tumor such as melanoma, head and neck, liver or kidney cancer. The CDR3 region is CAWGTGGNQPQHF. CDR3 coding DNA: TGTGCCTGGGGGACAGGGGGCAATCAGCCCCAGCATTTT.